This is a list of T cell receptor beta chains from one sample in a study of cytomegalovirus exposure and HLA in healthy donors. Sequencing was performed with immunoSEQ multiplex PCR; in TCRdb, only in-frame clones are kept and a portion is missing. The table shows around 260,000 clones, with 75% to 90% occurring only once. Sequenced input: PBMCs. Receptors were obtained from a girl aged 2 to 9 in good health and CMV-seronegative. Both conserved end residues are part of each CDR3. Each record gives: clone size, V gene, J gene, D gene, CDR3 DNA, CDR3 protein. A D gene is named only where the DNA matches it firmly. Clone size, where shown, is once, few, many, or a class for clones that have expanded.

clone_size: -; v_call: TRBV20-1; j_call: TRBJ2-7; d_call: -; cdr3_nt: TGCAGTGCTAGCGGGGGCTACGAGCAGTACTTC; cdr3_aa: CSASGGYEQYF
clone_size: once; v_call: TRBV6-5; j_call: TRBJ1-3; d_call: -; cdr3_nt: TGTGCCAGCAGTCGGGACAACGGATCTGGAGACACCATATATTTT; cdr3_aa: CASSRDNGSGDTIYF
clone_size: -; v_call: TRBV7-3; j_call: TRBJ2-2; d_call: TRBD2; cdr3_nt: TGTGCCAGCACCGCAGCGGGGGGGAACACCGGGGAGCTGTTTTTT; cdr3_aa: CASTAAGGNTGELFF
clone_size: -; v_call: TRBV28; j_call: TRBJ1-3; d_call: TRBD1; cdr3_nt: TGTGCCAGCAGTTCCCCAGGGGGAGGCTCTGGAAACACCATATATTTT; cdr3_aa: CASSSPGGGSGNTIYF
clone_size: -; v_call: TRBV7-8; j_call: TRBJ1-6; d_call: TRBD1; cdr3_nt: TGTGCCAGCAGCCCGCGACAGGGCACAGATAATTCACCCCTCCACTTT; cdr3_aa: CASSPRQGTDNSPLHF
clone_size: -; v_call: TRBV27; j_call: TRBJ2-5; d_call: -; cdr3_nt: TGTGCCAGCAGTCGGGGGAAAGAGACCCAGTACTTC; cdr3_aa: CASSRGKETQYF
clone_size: -; v_call: TRBV7-2; j_call: TRBJ2-1; d_call: TRBD2; cdr3_nt: TGTGCCAGCAGCTTAGCGCGGGGGGGTAGGGGTGAGCAGTTCTTC; cdr3_aa: CASSLARGGRGEQFF
clone_size: -; v_call: TRBV30; j_call: TRBJ2-1; d_call: -; cdr3_nt: TGTGCCGCTAATAATTACAATGAGCAGTTCTTC; cdr3_aa: CAANNYNEQFF
clone_size: -; v_call: TRBV6-6; j_call: TRBJ2-7; d_call: TRBD1; cdr3_nt: TGTGCCAGGAGGACCGGGACAGGCTCCTACGAGCAGTACTTC; cdr3_aa: CARRTGTGSYEQYF
clone_size: -; v_call: TRBV19; j_call: TRBJ2-7; d_call: -; cdr3_nt: TGTGCCAGTAGCTCTCGGACCCAAGGAGGGTACGAGCAGTACTTC; cdr3_aa: CASSSRTQGGYEQYF
clone_size: few; v_call: TRBV27; j_call: TRBJ1-5; d_call: TRBD1; cdr3_nt: TGTGCCAGCAGTTACACGACAGGGAATCAGCCCCAGCATTTT; cdr3_aa: CASSYTTGNQPQHF
clone_size: once; v_call: TRBV5-1; j_call: TRBJ2-1; d_call: -; cdr3_nt: TGCGTCAGCAGCTTGGGTCCGACACCCGAGCAGTTCTTC; cdr3_aa: CVSSLGPTPEQFF
clone_size: -; v_call: TRBV2; j_call: TRBJ1-4; d_call: -; cdr3_nt: TGTGCCAGCAGTGTGAAGGGGCCTCTTTTTAATGAAAAACTGTTTTTT; cdr3_aa: CASSVKGPLFNEKLFF
clone_size: -; v_call: TRBV28; j_call: TRBJ1-2; d_call: TRBD1; cdr3_nt: TGTGCCAGCAAACGGACAGGGGGTTATGGCTACACCTTC; cdr3_aa: CASKRTGGYGYTF
clone_size: -; v_call: TRBV30; j_call: TRBJ2-1; d_call: TRBD2; cdr3_nt: TGTGCCTGGAGTGTAATGCGGGAGGGCCTACAGTTCTTC; cdr3_aa: CAWSVMREGLQFF
clone_size: -; v_call: TRBV27; j_call: TRBJ2-5; d_call: TRBD1; cdr3_nt: TGTGCCAGCGGTAGGGACAGGGAAGAGACCCAGTACTTC; cdr3_aa: CASGRDREETQYF
clone_size: -; v_call: TRBV28; j_call: TRBJ2-7; d_call: -; cdr3_nt: TGTGCCAGCAGTCCACTGGGACTGTCCTACGAGCAGTACTTC; cdr3_aa: CASSPLGLSYEQYF
clone_size: -; v_call: TRBV19; j_call: TRBJ2-1; d_call: TRBD2; cdr3_nt: TGTGCCAGTAGTATGGGACTAGCGGGGAACAATGAGCAGTTCTTC; cdr3_aa: CASSMGLAGNNEQFF
clone_size: -; v_call: TRBV15; j_call: TRBJ2-2; d_call: TRBD2; cdr3_nt: TGTGCCACCAGCAGACCGACTAGCGAAGCGAACACCGGGGAGCTGTTTTTT; cdr3_aa: CATSRPTSEANTGELFF
clone_size: -; v_call: TRBV10-3; j_call: TRBJ1-2; d_call: -; cdr3_nt: TGTGCCATCAGATACAGGGCTGGTGTCGATGGCTACACCTTC; cdr3_aa: CAIRYRAGVDGYTF
clone_size: few; v_call: TRBV27; j_call: TRBJ2-5; d_call: -; cdr3_nt: TGTGCCAGCAGTTCTGGACCGGCAGGGGTCCTTGCGCCCCAGTACTTC; cdr3_aa: CASSSGPAGVLAPQYF
clone_size: -; v_call: TRBV5-4; j_call: TRBJ2-7; d_call: TRBD2; cdr3_nt: TGTGCCAGCAGCTTTGAATTAGCGGGACTCAAGTACGAGCAGTACTTC; cdr3_aa: CASSFELAGLKYEQYF
clone_size: -; v_call: TRBV28; j_call: TRBJ1-1; d_call: TRBD1; cdr3_nt: TGTGCCAGCAGTCCCAGCCAGGGACAGGGTATGGATGGCACTGAAGCTTTCTTT; cdr3_aa: CASSPSQGQGMDGTEAFF
clone_size: -; v_call: TRBV2; j_call: TRBJ1-1; d_call: -; cdr3_nt: TGTGCCAGCAGCCTACAGGGTCTAGGTGAAGCTTTCTTT; cdr3_aa: CASSLQGLGEAFF
clone_size: -; v_call: TRBV2; j_call: TRBJ1-5; d_call: -; cdr3_nt: TGTGCCAGCAGTGAGAGGGTACGGCAGCCCCAGCATTTT; cdr3_aa: CASSERVRQPQHF
clone_size: -; v_call: TRBV2; j_call: TRBJ2-1; d_call: -; cdr3_nt: TGTGCCAGCAGTGACGAGCGGTCGGTTTACAATGAGCAGTTCTTC; cdr3_aa: CASSDERSVYNEQFF
clone_size: -; v_call: TRBV15; j_call: TRBJ1-5; d_call: TRBD1; cdr3_nt: TGTGCCACCAGCGAACAGGGGGCTGGTCAGCCCCAGCATTTT; cdr3_aa: CATSEQGAGQPQHF
clone_size: -; v_call: TRBV11-3; j_call: TRBJ1-1; d_call: -; cdr3_nt: TGTGCCAGCAGCTCGACAGGATTGAACACTGAAGCTTTCTTT; cdr3_aa: CASSSTGLNTEAFF
clone_size: -; v_call: TRBV28; j_call: TRBJ2-7; d_call: -; cdr3_nt: TGTGCCAGCAGGGAGGGGGCAGTCTACGAGCAGTACTTC; cdr3_aa: CASREGAVYEQYF
clone_size: once; v_call: TRBV30; j_call: TRBJ2-3; d_call: TRBD1; cdr3_nt: TGTGCCTGGAGTAGAGCAGGGGGATCCACAGATACGCAGTATTTT; cdr3_aa: CAWSRAGGSTDTQYF
clone_size: -; v_call: TRBV9; j_call: TRBJ2-3; d_call: TRBD2; cdr3_nt: TGTGCCAGCAGCCCCCCGGCGGGGGGGCACGATACGCAGTATTTT; cdr3_aa: CASSPPAGGHDTQYF
clone_size: -; v_call: TRBV6-4; j_call: TRBJ2-1; d_call: TRBD2; cdr3_nt: TGTGCCAGCAGTGACCCAGCCGATCCGGGACTCGGCGGGGGGAGTGAGCAGTTCTTC; cdr3_aa: CASSDPADPGLGGGSEQFF
clone_size: once; v_call: TRBV7-9; j_call: TRBJ2-2; d_call: TRBD2; cdr3_nt: TGTGCCAGCAGCTCGCGGGGGGGACCTTCCACCGGGGAGCTGTTTTTT; cdr3_aa: CASSSRGGPSTGELFF
clone_size: -; v_call: TRBV5-1; j_call: TRBJ2-3; d_call: TRBD1; cdr3_nt: TGCGCCAGCAGCGAGAGACAGGGAACAGATACGCAGTATTTT; cdr3_aa: CASSERQGTDTQYF
clone_size: once; v_call: TRBV7-9; j_call: TRBJ1-1; d_call: -; cdr3_nt: TGTTCCAGCTTCAGAGGCGGCGAGAACACTGAAGCTTTCTTT; cdr3_aa: CSSFRGGENTEAFF
clone_size: -; v_call: TRBV5-4; j_call: TRBJ2-1; d_call: TRBD1; cdr3_nt: TGTGCCAGCAGAACCCGGGACAGGGTGGGTAATGAGCAGTTCTTC; cdr3_aa: CASRTRDRVGNEQFF
clone_size: once; v_call: TRBV6-1; j_call: TRBJ1-5; d_call: -; cdr3_nt: TGTGCCAGCAGACAGGGTGGGTTTAATCAGCCCCAGCATTTT; cdr3_aa: CASRQGGFNQPQHF
clone_size: -; v_call: TRBV5-3; j_call: TRBJ2-1; d_call: TRBD2; cdr3_nt: TGTGCCAGAAGCTTGGGACTAGCTCGCGAGCAGTTCTTC; cdr3_aa: CARSLGLAREQFF
clone_size: once; v_call: TRBV11-2; j_call: TRBJ1-3; d_call: -; cdr3_nt: TGTGCCAGCAGCTCCAGGGTTGAGGCCAATGGAAACACCATATATTTT; cdr3_aa: CASSSRVEANGNTIYF
clone_size: -; v_call: TRBV5-1; j_call: TRBJ2-3; d_call: TRBD2; cdr3_nt: TGCGCCAGCGGTAGCGGGGCGAACACAGATACGCAGTATTTT; cdr3_aa: CASGSGANTDTQYF
clone_size: -; v_call: TRBV7-8; j_call: TRBJ2-3; d_call: -; cdr3_nt: TGTGCCAGCAGCGAGGGGGGGGCGGCAGATACGCAGTATTTT; cdr3_aa: CASSEGGAADTQYF
clone_size: -; v_call: TRBV10-1; j_call: TRBJ2-5; d_call: TRBD1; cdr3_nt: TGCGCCAGCAGTGCTGGACAGGGCTCGAGGAAGACCCAGTACTTC; cdr3_aa: CASSAGQGSRKTQYF
clone_size: -; v_call: TRBV28; j_call: TRBJ1-2; d_call: -; cdr3_nt: TGTGCCAGCAGTTTTTCGGACAGCAGCTATGGCTACACCTTC; cdr3_aa: CASSFSDSSYGYTF
clone_size: -; v_call: TRBV28; j_call: TRBJ2-5; d_call: TRBD1; cdr3_nt: TGTGCCGGACAGGGGGCTGGGGAGACCCAGTACTTC; cdr3_aa: CAGQGAGETQYF
clone_size: -; v_call: TRBV27; j_call: TRBJ1-1; d_call: TRBD1; cdr3_nt: TGTGCCAGCAGTTGGGCAGGGGGCAACACTGAAGCTTTCTTT; cdr3_aa: CASSWAGGNTEAFF
clone_size: -; v_call: TRBV10-3; j_call: TRBJ2-1; d_call: TRBD2; cdr3_nt: TGTGCCATCAGTGAGATAAAATCCGGGACTAGCGGGACCAATGAGCAGTTCTTC; cdr3_aa: CAISEIKSGTSGTNEQFF
clone_size: few; v_call: TRBV9; j_call: TRBJ1-1; d_call: TRBD1; cdr3_nt: TGTGCCAGCAGCTTAGGGGGTGGGACAGGGAACACTGAAGCTTTCTTT; cdr3_aa: CASSLGGGTGNTEAFF
clone_size: -; v_call: TRBV30; j_call: TRBJ2-7; d_call: TRBD2; cdr3_nt: TGTGCCGGAACCATAGCGGGAATTACCGAGCAGTACTTC; cdr3_aa: CAGTIAGITEQYF
clone_size: -; v_call: TRBV19; j_call: TRBJ1-5; d_call: -; cdr3_nt: TGTGCCAGTAGTCCCCCAACGGGACAAGGACATCAGCCCCAGCATTTT; cdr3_aa: CASSPPTGQGHQPQHF
clone_size: once; v_call: TRBV2; j_call: TRBJ2-7; d_call: -; cdr3_nt: TGTGCCAGTCACACAGGATCCTCCTACGAGCAGTACTTC; cdr3_aa: CASHTGSSYEQYF
clone_size: -; v_call: TRBV28; j_call: TRBJ2-7; d_call: TRBD2; cdr3_nt: TGTGCCAGCACTCCCCAGGGACTAGGCTACTACGAGCAGTACTTC; cdr3_aa: CASTPQGLGYYEQYF
clone_size: -; v_call: TRBV27; j_call: TRBJ1-1; d_call: TRBD1; cdr3_nt: TGTGCCAGTCATGTGGACAGGGAGAACACTGAAGCTTTCTTT; cdr3_aa: CASHVDRENTEAFF
clone_size: -; v_call: TRBV11-2; j_call: TRBJ2-1; d_call: -; cdr3_nt: TGTGCCAGCAGGGGTGGCGGGTGGGTCAATGAGCAGTTCTTC; cdr3_aa: CASRGGGWVNEQFF
clone_size: -; v_call: TRBV27; j_call: TRBJ2-1; d_call: TRBD2; cdr3_nt: TGTGCCAGCAGAGACGGGGGGAGGAATTACAATGAGCAGTTCTTC; cdr3_aa: CASRDGGRNYNEQFF
clone_size: -; v_call: TRBV18; j_call: TRBJ1-1; d_call: -; cdr3_nt: TGTGCCAGCTCACCAGGACTGAACCAGCACACTGAAGCTTTCTTT; cdr3_aa: CASSPGLNQHTEAFF
clone_size: -; v_call: TRBV7-8; j_call: TRBJ2-1; d_call: TRBD2; cdr3_nt: TGTGCCAGCAGCCCCGGTAGCGGGACTACCTACAATGAGCAGTTCTTC; cdr3_aa: CASSPGSGTTYNEQFF
clone_size: -; v_call: TRBV29-1; j_call: TRBJ2-5; d_call: TRBD2; cdr3_nt: TGCAGCGTAGGGACTAGCAGGATACGCTACCAAGAGACCCAGTACTTC; cdr3_aa: CSVGTSRIRYQETQYF
clone_size: -; v_call: TRBV10-3; j_call: TRBJ2-1; d_call: TRBD1; cdr3_nt: TGTGCCATCAGTGATTATAACGGACAGGGCAGAAACAATGAGCAGTTCTTC; cdr3_aa: CAISDYNGQGRNNEQFF
clone_size: few; v_call: TRBV2; j_call: TRBJ2-2; d_call: TRBD2; cdr3_nt: TGTGCCCGCCCTCGGCATCTAGCGGGAGCCACCGGGGAGCTGTTTTTT; cdr3_aa: CARPRHLAGATGELFF
clone_size: few; v_call: TRBV5-4; j_call: TRBJ1-1; d_call: -; cdr3_nt: TGTGCCAGCAGCCGCGGAGAGAACACTGAAGCTTTCTTT; cdr3_aa: CASSRGENTEAFF